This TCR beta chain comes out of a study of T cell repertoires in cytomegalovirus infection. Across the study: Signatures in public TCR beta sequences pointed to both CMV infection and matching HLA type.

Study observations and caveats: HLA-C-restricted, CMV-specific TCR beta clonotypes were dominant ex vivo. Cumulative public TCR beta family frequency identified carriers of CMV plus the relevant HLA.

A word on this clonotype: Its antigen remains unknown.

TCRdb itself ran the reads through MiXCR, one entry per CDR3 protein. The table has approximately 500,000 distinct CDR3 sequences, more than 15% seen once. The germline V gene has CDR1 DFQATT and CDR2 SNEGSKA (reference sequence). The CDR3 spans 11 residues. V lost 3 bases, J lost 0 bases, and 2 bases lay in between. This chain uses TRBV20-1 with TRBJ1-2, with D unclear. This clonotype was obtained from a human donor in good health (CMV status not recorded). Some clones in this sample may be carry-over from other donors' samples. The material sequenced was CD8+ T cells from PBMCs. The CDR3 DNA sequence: TGCAGTGCTAGTTCTAACTATGGCTACACCTTC. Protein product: CSASSNYGYTF.